In its sample, the clone carrying this TCR beta chain ranks as medium-sized. Its cognate antigen is unknown. Conversion of TCR transcripts into cDNA relied on 5'RACE template switching, which added a universal primer site and UMIs. TCRdb used MiXCR to reprocess the 5' RACE reads, holding one entry per CDR3 protein. The sample has some 670,000 distinct CDR3 sequences, around 12% seen once. The data derive from a study of T cells after yellow fever vaccination. Study-level information: The SMART-Seq v4 Ultra Low Input method served to prepare the low-cell-number fractions. Study-wide results and caveats: A large majority of primary-vaccination clones showed up again after the booster (roughly 96% CD4, around 90% CD8). Among all clonotypes, a small share was observed in both CD4 and CD8 compartments.

Sequencing was performed on PBMCs, taken on the day of the yellow fever booster vaccination. The clonotype originates from a man aged 30 to 39 who received the YFV17D yellow fever vaccine.

DNA of the CDR3: TGTGCCAGCAGCTTTCGGGGCTCCTACAATGAGCAGTTCTTC. It translates to CASSFRGSYNEQFF. The chain carries TRBV5-5 and TRBJ2-1, with D possibly TRBD2 on 5 matching bases. Germline V gene data show CDR1 as SGHKS and CDR2 as YYEKEE (reference sequence). The CDR3 contains 14 residues. V was shortened by 2 bases and J by 0 bases, with 6 bases between the two germline ends.